This TCR beta chain was sequenced for a study of radiotherapy plus CTLA-4 blockade in lung cancer. On the study more broadly: Objective responses were observed in 15% to 20% of patients, and disease control was achieved by over 30%. Study-wide results and caveats: Radiotherapy was combined with ipilimumab, and tumor-derived TCR clones then expanded in blood. The best prediction of response reportedly came from early blood T cell clone dynamics, with interferon-beta.

Focal radiation with ipilimumab CTLA-4 blockade was given to patients with chemo-refractory metastatic non-small-cell lung cancer. The repertoire was sequenced with immunoSEQ multiplex PCR; TCRdb's copy has only in-frame clones and lacks some. The data show more than 75,000 clones, roughly 74% seen once. This clone was detected only once. Its matching antigen is unknown. Germline values: CDR1 MNHNS, CDR2 SASEGT. V shed 5 bases, J shed 2 bases, and the junction held 8 bases outside the gene matches. This CDR3 comprises 15 residues. The receptor's source is a human donor with non-small cell lung cancer who had a partial response to radiotherapy plus ipilimumab. Some clones in this sample may be carry-over from other donors' samples. The chain recombines TRBV6-1 with TRBJ2-7; the match to TRBD1 covers 8 bases. The material was peripheral blood, obtained from a patient treated with radiotherapy plus ipilimumab. CDR3 protein: CASSREGQGTYEQYF. DNA for the CDR3: TGTGCCAGCAGTAGAGAAGGACAGGGCACCTACGAGCAGTACTTC.